Listed here are 32 T cell receptor beta chains from one sample, sequenced in a study of T cells after yellow fever vaccination. MiXCR, applied by TCRdb to the 5' RACE reads, yields one record per CDR3 protein. The sample has hundreds of thousands of distinct CDR3 sequences, roughly a sixth seen once. The specimen comprised PBMCs, sampled before the yellow fever booster vaccination. These receptors were obtained from a man aged 18 to 29 who received the YFV17D yellow fever vaccine.

The rearrangement links TRBV7-2 to TRBJ2-3; D ambiguous. Germline CDR1 SGHTA, CDR2 FQGNSA. CDR3 length: 15 amino acids. V was trimmed by 5 bases and J by 2 bases, leaving 14 bases between them. The CDR3 coding sequence is TGTGCCAGCAGCCCAAACAAAACCTCCACAGATACGCAGTATTTT. Translated: CASSPNKTSTDTQYF.

V usage is TRBV10-2 and J usage is TRBJ2-3, with 8 positions matching TRBD2. This CDR3 spans 14 amino acids. Germline CDR1 WSHSY, CDR2 SAAADI. V gave up 7 bases and J gave up 1 base; unmatched junction bases: 4. The CDR3 bases are TGCGCCAGCATGGGAGCGGGGGGCACAGATACGCAGTATTTT. It encodes CASMGAGGTDTQYF.

This chain uses TRBV5-6 with TRBJ1-1; no clear D. Deletions cut 0 bases from V and 4 bases from J, with 10 bases between. This CDR3 has 14 amino acids. Germline CDR1 SGHDT, CDR2 YYEEEE. The CDR3 DNA reads as TGTGCCAGCAGCTTGGTTCCCACGGGCACTGAAGCTTTCTTT. Translated, it gives CASSLVPTGTEAFF.

The chain employs TRBV5-8 and TRBJ2-4, with D unclear. This CDR3 is 16 amino acids long. Trimming removed 3 bases from V and 1 base from J, with 14 bases in between. The germline V gene has CDR1 SGHTS and CDR2 YDEGEE. The CDR3 sequence is CASSSSRKVAKNIQYF. CDR3 DNA: TGTGCCAGCAGCTCGAGTCGGAAGGTGGCCAAAAACATTCAGTACTTC.

The rearrangement uses TRBV10-3 and TRBJ2-2; 10 bases align to TRBD2. The CDR3 runs to 17 residues. Trimming at V came to 4 bases and at J to 0 bases, leaving 5 bases not matched to a gene. Germline CDR1 ENHRY, CDR2 SYGVKD. This CDR3 reads CAISGDSGGSNTGELFF. CDR3 DNA: TGTGCCATCAGTGGGGATAGCGGGGGGTCGAACACCGGGGAGCTGTTTTTT.

This clonotype has only a few counts. The gene calls are TRBV20-1 and TRBJ2-1; a weak D match, TRBD2 (7 bases). In germline, CDR1 is DFQATT, CDR2 SNEGSKA (reference sequence). The CDR3 contains 14 residues. V was clipped by 5 bases and J by 4 bases, with 15 bases between them. The CDR3 loop is CSALWGGAYNEQFF. Here the CDR3 DNA reads TGCAGTGCTTTGTGGGGGGGGGCTTACAATGAGCAGTTCTTC.

This clonotype came up a few times. The chain joins TRBV15 to TRBJ2-7; D not resolved. V dropped 3 bases and J dropped 4 bases, with 13 bases sitting between them. CDR3 length: 14 amino acids. Germline CDR1 is LNHNV and CDR2 is YYDKDF (reference sequence). CDR3 region: CATSSARFDYEQYF. The CDR3 coding sequence is TGTGCCACCAGCAGTGCCAGGTTCGATTACGAGCAGTACTTC. Full variable domain (remainder filled in from reference TRBV15 and TRBJ2-7): DAMVIQNPRYQVTQFGKPVTLSCSQTLNHNVMYWYQQKSSQAPKLLFHYYDKDFNNEADTPDNFQSRRPNTSFCFLDIRSPGLGDTAMYLCATSSARFDYEQYFGPGTRLTVT.

This clonotype has just a few counts. V usage is TRBV20-1 and J usage is TRBJ2-7; D is perhaps TRBD1 (5 bases). This CDR3 has 13 amino acids. The germline V gene has CDR1 DFQATT and CDR2 SNEGSKA (reference sequence). Trimming took 3 bases from V and 0 from J, leaving 9 bases between them. Written as DNA, the CDR3 is TGCAGTGCTAGCCCCCAGGGCTCCTACGAGCAGTACTTC. Protein: CSASPQGSYEQYF.

The table lists this clonotype with a few counts. The chain couples TRBV29-1 to TRBJ1-1; D ambiguous. The CDR3 runs 12 residues. The V end was cut by 6 bases, the J end by 3 bases, with 11 bases between. Germline V gene sequence: CDR1 SQVTM, CDR2 ANQGSEA. The CDR3 coding sequence is TGCAGCGTCCGGACGGAAGACACTGAAGCTTTCTTT. Translating it yields CSVRTEDTEAFF.

This clonotype was found a few times. The chain combines TRBV29-1 with TRBJ1-2, with a tentative D call TRBD1 (5 bases). This CDR3 spans 15 amino acids. Trimming removed 5 bases at V and 5 bases at J, with 21 bases between. Germline assignment: CDR1 SQVTM and CDR2 ANQGSEA. In DNA, the CDR3 is TGCAGCGTTTACCCTACCTCAGGGACCTTTTATGGCTACACCTTC. It encodes CSVYPTSGTFYGYTF.

This clonotype came up many times. The J gene is TRBJ1-1, the V gene TRBV6-5; no clear D. CDR3 size: 16 residues. Looked up from germline, CDR1 is MNHEY and CDR2 is SVGAGI. V was pared by 6 bases and J by 3 bases, with 20 bases between. The CDR3 DNA is TGTGCCAGCAGGTTTAGGTCGACCCTTCGTTACACTGAAGCTTTCTTT. Its translation is CASRFRSTLRYTEAFF.

V is TRBV12-3 or TRBV12-4 and J is TRBJ2-3, with a weak D call TRBD2 (5 bases). The V end lost 4 bases, the J end lost 4 bases, and 12 bases lay between the germline ends. The CDR3 has 14 amino acids. Written as DNA, the CDR3 is TGTGCCAGCAGTTCCGCCTTGGGAGCAGATACGCAGTATTTT. Amino acid sequence: CASSSALGADTQYF.

The V call is TRBV20-1, the J call TRBJ2-5; D not resolved. The CDR3 totals 12 residues. V was trimmed by 5 bases and J by 5 bases, leaving 12 bases between them. Per germline, CDR1 DFQATT and CDR2 SNEGSKA (reference sequence). Here the CDR3 DNA reads TGCAGTGCTCCCGCGCCCCCGGAGACCCAGTACTTC. Translated: CSAPAPPETQYF.

This clonotype was counted only a few times. DNA for the CDR3: TGCGCCAGCAGCCAAGATCAGGGGGGCAGGGAGCAGTACTTC. It codes for CASSQDQGGREQYF. The chain links TRBV4-3 to TRBJ2-7; D perhaps matches TRBD1 (7 bases). Germline V gives CDR1 LGHNA, CDR2 YSLEER. This CDR3 is built from 14 residues. Trimming stripped 0 bases from V and 7 bases from J, with 13 bases between.

V gene TRBV7-9 combines with J gene TRBJ2-2; 7 bases map to TRBD1. J lost 2 bases, V lost 2 bases, and 8 bases had no gene match. Germline-derived CDR1 and CDR2 are SEHNR and FQNEAQ (reference sequence). The CDR3 length is 17 residues. The CDR3 DNA is TGTGCCAGCAGCTTACCTCGACAGGGACCTAACACCGGGGAGCTGTTTTTT. It is translated as CASSLPRQGPNTGELFF.

In nucleotides, the CDR3 is TGTGCCAGCAGGGACAGCCCCATGAACACTGAAGCTTTCTTT. Its protein is CASRDSPMNTEAFF. V is TRBV6-2 or TRBV6-3 and J is TRBJ1-1, with TRBD1 as a possible D gene (6 bases). The germline V gene has CDR1 MNHEY and CDR2 SVGEGT. There are 14 residues in the CDR3. The germline V and J ends were trimmed by 6 bases and 0 bases, with 11 bases remaining between them.

The chain employs TRBV9 and TRBJ2-7, with D tentatively TRBD1 or TRBD2 (5 bases each). The CDR3 extends over 14 amino acids. The V and J ends lost 1 base and 6 bases respectively, with 14 bases between them. The germline gives CDR1 SGDLS, CDR2 YYNGEE. CDR3 DNA sequence: TGTGCCAGCAGCGTACAGGGACCCCCGGGCGAGCAGTACTTC. Translation: CASSVQGPPGEQYF. The whole variable domain, remainder taken from reference TRBV9 and TRBJ2-7, is DSGVTQTPKHLITATGQRVTLRCSPRSGDLSVYWYQQSLDQGLQFLIQYYNGEERAKGNILERFSAQQFPDLHSELNLSSLELGDSALYFCASSVQGPPGEQYFGPGTRLTVT.

This chain connects TRBV5-1 to TRBJ1-6; 8 nucleotides agree with TRBD1. The CDR3 length is 14 residues. In germline, CDR1 is SGHRS, CDR2 YFSETQ. J lost 7 bases, V lost 4 bases, and 4 bases had no gene match. This CDR3 is CASSAGQVNSPLHF. The CDR3 nucleotides are TGCGCCAGCAGCGCGGGACAGGTGAATTCACCCCTCCACTTT.

V is TRBV5-1 and J is TRBJ1-1; no reliable D call. This CDR3 contains 14 residues. Germline V gene lookup returns CDR1 SGHRS and CDR2 YFSETQ. Trimming took 0 bases from V and 1 from J, leaving 7 bases between them. CDR3 sequence reads: CASSLEQPNTEAFF. The CDR3 DNA sequence: TGCGCCAGCAGCTTGGAACAGCCGAACACTGAAGCTTTCTTT.

The V and J genes are TRBV4-2 and TRBJ1-1; D gene uncertain. The CDR3 is made up of 16 amino acids. V was cut by 0 bases and J by 6 bases, with 17 bases left in between. The germline V gene encodes CDR1 LGHNA and CDR2 YNFKEQ. CDR3 nucleotide sequence: TGTGCCAGCAGCCAAGACTGGCGACCGGGGATCCCTGAAGCTTTCTTT. Translating gives CASSQDWRPGIPEAFF.

Turning to this clonotype: Likely a read error: the CDR3 ends without its conserved phenylalanine or tryptophan. The V gene is TRBV6-5, the J gene TRBJ1-4; D is uncertain. The CDR3 totals 14 residues. CDR1 MNHEY and CDR2 SVGAGI come from the germline V gene. Trimming stripped 0 bases from V and 8 bases from J, with 10 bases between. The CDR3 bases are TGTGCCAGCAGTTACTCGCGCGTCCGGGAAAAACTGTTTTAT. This translates into CASSYSRVREKLFY.

This chain connects TRBV29-1 to TRBJ1-2; a possible D gene is TRBD1 (6 bases). V was cut by 2 bases and J by 4 bases, with 11 bases left in between. The CDR3 spans 13 residues. The germline V gene encodes CDR1 SQVTM and CDR2 ANQGSEA. CDR3 DNA sequence: TGCAGCGTTGAATCCAGGGGTTCCTATGGCTACACCTTC. Translated, it gives CSVESRGSYGYTF.

There are many counts of this clonotype. The CDR3 region is CASSEQVQETQYF. DNA of the CDR3: TGTGCCAGCAGTGAACAGGTCCAAGAGACCCAGTACTTC. V is TRBV11-2 and J is TRBJ2-5; D possibly corresponds to TRBD1 (5 bases). This CDR3 region has 13 residues. The ends were cut back, 6 bases at V and 1 base at J, with 9 bases in the middle. Germline lookup yields CDR1 SGHAT and CDR2 FQNNGV.

The chain uses TRBV6-5 and TRBJ1-1, with D possibly matching TRBD1 (5 bases). Germline V lookup: CDR1 MNHEY, CDR2 SVGAGI. V dropped 0 bases and J dropped 0 bases, with 8 bases sitting between them. The CDR3 loop spans 15 amino acids. CDR3 nucleotides: TGTGCCAGCAGTTACTCGCAGGGCCTGAACACTGAAGCTTTCTTT. Translated, it gives CASSYSQGLNTEAFF.

This clonotype was observed a handful of times. V usage is TRBV5-1 and J usage is TRBJ2-2; D remains ambiguous. V shed 1 base and J shed 5 bases, with 12 bases lying between them. Germline CDR1 is SGHRS and CDR2 is YFSETQ. This CDR3 spans 15 amino acids. The CDR3 DNA follows: TGCGCCAGCAGCTTGCCCGCAGCCCGAACCGGGGAGCTGTTTTTT. This gives the protein CASSLPAARTGELFF. The variable domain in full, completed from reference TRBV5-1 and TRBJ2-2, reads KAGVTQTPRYLIKTRGQQVTLSCSPISGHRSVSWYQQTPGQGLQFLFEYFSETQRNKGNFPGRFSGRQFSNSRSEMNVSTLELGDSALYLCASSLPAARTGELFFGEGSRLTVL.

This clonotype occurred a few times. The V gene is TRBV7-8, the J gene TRBJ2-3, with D possibly matching TRBD2 (7 bases). The V gene's germline CDR1 is SGHVS and CDR2 FQNEAQ. V dropped 7 bases and J dropped 4 bases, with 18 bases sitting between them. The CDR3 covers 15 residues. CDR3 residues: CASKLGWGGPDTQYF. CDR3 sequence (DNA): TGTGCCAGCAAACTGGGCTGGGGGGGGCCAGATACGCAGTATTTT.

This clonotype turned up a few times. The V and J genes are TRBV28 and TRBJ2-1; perhaps D is TRBD1 or TRBD2 (5 bases each). This CDR3 has 13 amino acids. The V gene's germline CDR1 is MDHEN and CDR2 SYDVKM. The V and J ends lost 7 bases and 6 bases respectively, with 13 bases between them. The chain's CDR3 is CASTWGFINEQFF. The DNA for the CDR3 is TGTGCCAGCACCTGGGGGTTTATCAATGAGCAGTTCTTC.

This clonotype was counted a few times. The chain employs TRBV7-9 and TRBJ1-2; TRBD1 matches at 7 bases. The V and J ends lost 4 bases and 3 bases, in that order; junction bases with no gene match: 8. Germline CDR1 SEHNR, CDR2 FQNEAQ (reference sequence). There are 15 residues in the CDR3. CDR3 protein: CASSSRDRSDYGYTF. The CDR3 DNA reads TGTGCCAGCAGCTCCCGGGACAGAAGTGACTATGGCTACACCTTC.

In DNA form, the CDR3 reads TGTGCCAGCACCCAGACAGGACGTCATACGCAGTATTTT. Protein: CASTQTGRHTQYF. V gene TRBV5-6 combines with J gene TRBJ2-3, with D possibly TRBD1 on 6 matching bases. Trimming stripped 6 bases from V and 7 bases from J, with 15 bases between. Germline V CDR1 and CDR2: SGHDT, YYEEEE. The CDR3 contains 13 residues.

The J gene is TRBJ1-2, the V gene TRBV28, with 11 bases identical to TRBD1. Germline V gives CDR1 MDHEN, CDR2 SYDVKM. V shed 8 bases and J 7 bases; nucleotides not matched to a gene: 21. CDR3 length: 18 residues. CDR3 loop: CASVPRDRGTTRGGGYTF. The CDR3 nucleotides are TGTGCCAGCGTACCCCGGGACAGGGGGACAACCCGAGGGGGTGGCTACACCTTC.

Concerning this clonotype: A junction end diverges from the germline sequence, so it may reflect a read error. The chain employs TRBV7-7 and TRBJ2-1; D might be TRBD2 (5 bases). Looked up from germline, CDR1 is SSHAT and CDR2 is FNYEAQ (reference sequence). There are 15 residues in the CDR3. The CDR3 spells CASSFTSGVNNEQFF. The CDR3 DNA sequence: TGTGCTAGCAGCTTTACCTCCGGGGTAAACAATGAGCAGTTCTTC. Supplemented by reference TRBV7-7 and TRBJ2-1, the full variable domain reads GAGVSQSPRYKVTKRGQDVTLRCDPISSHATLYWYQQALGQGPEFLTYFNYEAQPDKSGLPSDRFSAERPEGSISTLTIQRTEQRDSAMYRCASSFTSGVNNEQFFGPGTRLTVL.

The chain carries TRBV7-3 and TRBJ2-2; the D is unclear. The CDR3 totals 13 residues. CDR1 is SGHTA and CDR2 is FQGTGA in the germline V gene. The ends were cut back, 4 bases at V and 3 bases at J, with 6 bases in the middle. CDR3 DNA sequence: TGTGCCAGCAGCTCGTATTACACCGGGGAGCTGTTTTTT. The encoded protein is CASSSYYTGELFF.